These 7 T cell receptor beta chains share one sample of origin, sequenced in a study of PD-1 blockade in classical Hodgkin lymphoma. Specified time point: cycle 4 day 1 (C4D1), after less than 7 weeks of nivolumab. Each of the patients experienced relapse following autologous stem cell transplantation, and their brentuximab vedotin exposure differed. This table comes from immunoSEQ multiplex PCR, and its TCRdb copy is limited to in-frame clones, with some not included. The sample records tens of thousands of clones, about four fifths being singletons. The specimen comprised peripheral blood mononuclear cells (PBMCs), sampled before the fourth cycle of nivolumab. The receptors derive from a human donor with classical Hodgkin lymphoma.

This clone was recorded only once. The V and J genes are TRBV29-1 and TRBJ2-7; tentative D call: TRBD1 (6 bases). Germline loops: CDR1 SQVTM, CDR2 ANQGSEA. The CDR3 runs 14 residues. V gave up 2 bases and J gave up 2 bases, with 13 bases separating them. The CDR3 nucleotides read TGCAGCGTTGAACTCCGGGACACCGCCTACGAGCAGTACTTC. Translated: CSVELRDTAYEQYF.

This clone turned up a few times. The rearrangement uses TRBV27 and TRBJ1-5, with D perhaps matching TRBD1 (6 bases). Per germline, CDR1 MNHEY and CDR2 SMNVEV (reference sequence). This CDR3 spans 12 amino acids. Trimming took off 3 bases at V and 11 bases at J, with 11 bases between the two ends. CDR3 loop: CASSFTGQTQHF. DNA for the CDR3: TGTGCCAGCAGTTTCACAGGGCAGACCCAGCATTTT.

The chain combines TRBV18 with TRBJ2-2; 9 bases align to TRBD1. Germline loops: CDR1 KGHSH, CDR2 LQKENI. The CDR3 sequence is 17 residues long. Trimming removed 2 bases from V and 1 base from J; junction bases left unmatched: 5. The CDR3 DNA is TGTGCCAGCTCACCATACACGGGACAGGGGAACACCGGGGAGCTGTTTTTT. Translation: CASSPYTGQGNTGELFF.

The rearrangement links TRBV27 to TRBJ2-5; 10 nucleotides match TRBD2. The J segment lost 7 bases and the V segment lost 1 base, leaving 12 bases of the junction unmatched. The CDR3 has 17 amino acids. The germline V gene has CDR1 MNHEY and CDR2 SMNVEV (reference sequence). The CDR3 nucleotides are TGTGCCAGCAGTTTATTTGGTGGAGTAGCGGGAGGAGGGACCCAGTACTTC. It encodes CASSLFGGVAGGGTQYF.

The rearrangement links TRBV25-1 to TRBJ1-4, with 8 bases lining up with TRBD1. The CDR3 has 18 amino acids. The germline V gene has CDR1 MGHDK and CDR2 SYGVNS. The trim removed 1 base at V and 8 bases at J, leaving 15 bases unmatched. DNA for the CDR3: TGTGCCAGCAGTGAATCTGCCCCCTTCGGGACAGGCGGCGAAAAACTGTTTTTT. This translates into CASSESAPFGTGGEKLFF. Full variable domain (rest looked up from reference TRBV25-1 and TRBJ1-4): EADIYQTPRYLVIGTGKKITLECSQTMGHDKMYWYQQDPGMELHLIHYSYGVNSTEKGDLSSESTVSRIRTEHFPLTLESARPSHTSQYLCASSESAPFGTGGEKLFFGSGTQLSVL.

The V and J genes are TRBV7-8 and TRBJ1-2; weak D call: TRBD1 (6 bases). Trimming cost V 3 bases and J 2 bases, with 16 bases left between them. The germline gives CDR1 SGHVS, CDR2 FQNEAQ. This CDR3 contains 16 residues. The CDR3 loop is CASSLIRQAPNYGYTF. CDR3 sequence (DNA): TGTGCCAGCAGCTTGATAAGACAGGCTCCGAACTATGGCTACACCTTC.

The chain recombines TRBV18 with TRBJ1-1; D may be TRBD1 (5 bases). The V gene lost 6 bases and the J gene lost 5 bases, with 13 bases spanning the gap. This CDR3 comprises 13 residues. The V gene's germline CDR1 is KGHSH and CDR2 LQKENI. CDR3 DNA sequence: TGTGCCAGCTCTCCTTCGGGGGGGACTGAAGCTTTCTTT. Protein product: CASSPSGGTEAFF.